This T cell receptor (beta chain) was captured by sequencing in a study of blood T cells in healthy people across ages. The CDR3 covers 14 residues. Trimming at V came to 2 bases and at J to 4 bases, leaving 3 bases not matched to a gene. The germline V gene encodes CDR1 SGHRS and CDR2 YFSETQ. Combining a sample-barcoded 5' primer with a J-beta primer mix, a second PCR ran for about 7 to 12 cycles. A template-switch adaptor with 12 random nucleotides tagged each cDNA molecule. One entry per CDR3 protein results from TCRdb running MiXCR on the 5' RACE reads. The sample includes about 1 million distinct CDR3 sequences, 40% to 50% of them seen just once. Regarding the study as a whole: Among long-lived donors, naive CD4+ cells were more numerous and diversity higher than in aged donors. Per-million-T-cell TCR beta diversity fell roughly linearly with age.

This clonotype was recorded a few times. Its target is not known. The TCR sequence derives from an older woman in good health. The sequencing input was blood. The chain has TRBV5-1 and TRBJ2-1; 7 nucleotides align to TRBD2. As DNA, the CDR3 is TGCGCCAGCAGCTTCGGGGAGGGTTACAATGAGCAGTTCTTC. This encodes CASSFGEGYNEQFF. Together with reference TRBV5-1 and TRBJ2-1, the CDR3 gives the full variable domain: KAGVTQTPRYLIKTRGQQVTLSCSPISGHRSVSWYQQTPGQGLQFLFEYFSETQRNKGNFPGRFSGRQFSNSRSEMNVSTLELGDSALYLCASSFGEGYNEQFFGPGTRLTVL.